This T cell receptor (beta chain) was sequenced for a study of blood T cell repertoires in COVID-19 (dated by TCRdb to about 2020). Study-wide context: Samples covering the acute and convalescent phases of COVID-19 were provided by collaborators in the United States, Italy and Spain. The material from the prospective study consisted of cDNA or gDNA derived from T cells, B-cell-depleted T cells, or PBMCs. Deeply sampled blood TCRbeta repertoires from subjects exposed to, actively infected with, or recovered from COVID-19 were included in the dataset. The repertoires were released in a freely available public database intended as a resource for research on the immune response to SARS-CoV-2. The samples were drawn from the first 160 participants of the ongoing ImmuneRACE study and from 950 to 1,500 subjects provided by 6 global collaborators. The sample metadata nearly always contained a de-identified subject ID, COVID-19 status, age in years and sex. Where available, HLA class I and class II types were obtained from metadata supplied by the sample provider rather than from assay-based typing. Paper-wide results and their limitations: The quantity of clinical and demographic metadata differed by source and by participant and was supplied without curation.

Collaborating institutions collected whole blood in K2EDTA tubes following their own protocols. For TCRbeta analysis, collaborator samples were shipped as frozen whole blood, as isolated PBMCs, or as DNA extracted from either sample type. TCRbeta CDR3 regions were amplified from genomic DNA using the immunoSEQ Assay, a bias-controlled multiplex PCR. Per the source publication's procedure: The number of nucleated cells in each sample was estimated from the amplification of reference gene primers within the assay. To quantify the absolute abundance of each unique TCRbeta CDR3 rearrangement, sequence reads were collapsed and filtered. For each sample, productive Simpson clonality was calculated as the square root of Simpson's diversity index over productive rearrangements. Drawn from immuneACCESS, this table holds only the in-frame rearrangements with V and J called that TCRdb kept. Clones are partly lost; checked studies trace under half to an unresolved V gene and leave the rest unexplained. V and J calls plus clone size are reproduced from that table; the DNA served to infer D and trimming. This sample comprises roughly 50,000 clones, approximately 90% of them detected only once. The ten largest clones capture roughly 7% of the sample.

This clone has only one observation. Its antigen remains unidentified. The sample holds no much larger clone one base away, and base qualities are not on file. The sample comprised peripheral blood. The sequence was collected from a woman aged 55-69 years with active or convalescent COVID-19.

The sequence in DNA is TGTGCCAGCAGCACCCGAGCAGGGGCAGGGGCCAACGTCCTGACTTTC. This sequence encodes CASSTRAGAGANVLTF. Recombination connected TRBV9 to TRBJ2-6; possibly the D gene is TRBD1, per 6 matching bases. The V end loses 4 bases and the J end loses 4 bases, and a stretch of 15 bases separates them. According to the germline V gene, CDR1 reads SGDLS and CDR2 reads YYNGEE. The CDR3 runs 16 amino acids, cysteine and phenylalanine included. Left in the record is the CDR3 DNA by itself, 48 bases read in frame from the first base.